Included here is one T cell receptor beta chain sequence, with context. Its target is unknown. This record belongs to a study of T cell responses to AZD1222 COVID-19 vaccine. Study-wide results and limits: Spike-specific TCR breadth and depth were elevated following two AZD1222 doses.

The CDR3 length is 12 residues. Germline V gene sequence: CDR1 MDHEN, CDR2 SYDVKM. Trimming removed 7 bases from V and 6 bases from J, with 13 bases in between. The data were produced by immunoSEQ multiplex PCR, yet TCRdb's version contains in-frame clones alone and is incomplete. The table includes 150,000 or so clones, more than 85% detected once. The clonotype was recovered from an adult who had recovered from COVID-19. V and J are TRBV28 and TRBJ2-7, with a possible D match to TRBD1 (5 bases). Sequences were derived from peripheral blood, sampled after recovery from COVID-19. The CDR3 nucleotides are TGTGCCAGCACCATGGACAAACGCGAGCAGTACTTC. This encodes CASTMDKREQYF.